This TCR beta chain was documented in a study of TIL therapy for anti-PD-1-resistant metastatic lung cancer. As for the study in general: Most patients had lung adenocarcinoma. Tumors carried a median about 1.5 non-synonymous mutations per megabase. Study-level points and caveats: After infusion, TIL clonotypes partly replaced peripheral T cells and declined over months. The cohort had more treatment-naive, never-smoker and oncogene-addicted patients than typical.

About this clone: Its antigen remains unidentified.

CDR3 length equals 15 residues. The germline CDR1 and CDR2 sequences are WSHSY and SAAADI. The junction had 8 bases not matched to a gene; V was cut back by 6 bases and J by 1 base. The immunoSEQ assay was v3. Only in-frame clones appear in the TCRdb table, and some are missing; sequencing was by immunoSEQ multiplex PCR. The table shows about 16,000 clones, with approximately 69% occurring only once. Indicated time point: pre-treatment sample, taken before nivolumab and TIL therapy. The chain carries TRBV10-2 and TRBJ1-1, with 7 bases identical to TRBD1. The TCR originated in a person aged 25-80 years with non-small cell lung cancer. Source: blood, taken at baseline. The CDR3 is CASRGQARGNTEAFF. CDR3 nucleotide sequence: TGCGCCAGCAGAGGACAGGCCCGAGGGAACACTGAAGCTTTCTTT.